This T cell receptor (beta chain) was identified during a study of CD8 T cells in Susac syndrome. Study-level background: Among sequenced Susac syndrome patients, roughly 6 had active disease and under ten were in remission.

TEMRA cells were enriched by FACS, while CD8+ and CD4+ T cells were obtained through a negative isolation that was performed magnetically. Germline V gene sequence: CDR1 DFQATT, CDR2 SNEGSKA (reference sequence). Trimming took off 0 bases at V and 5 bases at J, with 20 bases between the two ends. The CDR3 is made up of 17 amino acids. Reverse transcription of roughly 0.5 to 1 ug RNA was carried out with random hexamers. MiXCR was run by TCRdb on the immunoSEQ multiplex PCR reads, yielding one entry per CDR3 protein. The data show around 69,000 distinct CDR3 sequences, approximately 93% seen once. Concerning this clonotype itself: Antigen specificity is unknown.

Study-wide points: Expansion of Susac CD8+ clones peaked in TEMRA cells and in active patients.

The receptor's source is a human donor with Susac syndrome. Sequenced input: CD8+ T cells from PBMCs. The rearrangement joins TRBV20-1 to TRBJ1-5; TRBD1 might be the D (6 bases). CDR3 bases: TGCAGTGCTAGAGATGCGGGCGGGGGGCGAGTGGATCAGCCCCAGCATTTT. Its protein product is CSARDAGGGRVDQPQHF.